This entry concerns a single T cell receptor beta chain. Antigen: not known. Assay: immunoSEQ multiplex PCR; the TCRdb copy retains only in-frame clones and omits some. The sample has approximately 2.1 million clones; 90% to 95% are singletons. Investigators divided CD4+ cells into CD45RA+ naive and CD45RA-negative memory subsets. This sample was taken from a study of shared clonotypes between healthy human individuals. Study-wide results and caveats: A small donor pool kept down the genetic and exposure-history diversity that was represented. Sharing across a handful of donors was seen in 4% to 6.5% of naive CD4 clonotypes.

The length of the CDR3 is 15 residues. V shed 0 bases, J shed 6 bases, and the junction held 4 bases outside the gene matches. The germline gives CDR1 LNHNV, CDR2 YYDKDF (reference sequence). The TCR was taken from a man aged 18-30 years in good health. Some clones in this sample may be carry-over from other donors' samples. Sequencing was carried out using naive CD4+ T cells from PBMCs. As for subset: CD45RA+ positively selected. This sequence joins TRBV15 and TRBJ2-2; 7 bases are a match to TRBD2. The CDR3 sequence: CATSRDYAGAGELFF. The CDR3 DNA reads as TGTGCCACCAGCAGAGATTACGCGGGGGCCGGGGAGCTGTTTTTT.